Detailed here is one T cell receptor beta chain. Its antigen remains unidentified. The sample holds no much larger clone one base away, and base qualities are not on file. The data were taken from a study of shared clonotypes between healthy human individuals (TCRdb year 2020). A note on the overall study: The cohort comprised a couple of women and a few men aged 18 to 49 years. Per donor, three plates each were used for CD4 naive and CD4 memory, two for CD8 naive, and one for CD8 memory. To estimate repertoire size and how much clonotypes are shared between individuals, the study performed deep sequencing of blood TCR repertoires from five healthy adults. To increase sequencing depth and limit assay-specific biases, different laboratories used diverse techniques to prepare libraries and sequence TCR repertoires. Each donor's leukapheresis produced roughly between roughly 0.85 and 10 billion PBMCs. Study-level results and caveats: Rarefaction of sorted-subset datasets indicated incomplete sequencing despite the large sequencing depth. Estimated clonotype richness was generally larger for naive than for memory subsets. Only blood was sampled, and tissue TCR repertoires likely differ from those in blood. Across several donors, roughly 5% of naive CD4, approximately 3.6% of naive CD8, approximately 2.5% of memory CD4, and approximately 0.4% of memory CD8 clonotypes were shared. Compared with non-shared clonotypes, the clonotypes found in all four sorted-subset donors had higher generation probabilities. Based on pairwise subsampling, the degree of clonotype sharing among donors was expected to be affected by sequencing depth. Because the study included only a small number of donors, the genetic and exposure-history diversity represented was limited.

The trim is 1 base for V and 3 bases for J, with a gap of 11 bases between the germline ends. CDR1 and CDR2 were assigned from the germline V gene as SGHDT and YYEEEE. The CDR3 has 14 amino acids, counting the end cysteine and phenylalanine. CDR3 DNA is the only sequence kept; it has 42 bases, read in frame from the first base. Using the deep immunoSEQ assay, multiplex PCR amplified TCR CDR3 regions from genomic DNA. Genomic DNA extracted from each cell subset was distributed evenly over all wells of several immunoSEQ 96-well plates, and each plate served as one replicate. Each replicate PCR for sorted subsets received approximately 200 ng genomic DNA, equal to roughly 30,000 T cell genomes. Purified libraries were quantified with a Qubit 3.0 fluorometer, sized on a Bioanalyzer 2100, and re-quantified with the KAPA Library Quantification kit. Each immunoSEQ 96-well plate was sequenced on its own single-read 150-cycle Illumina NextSeq 550 flow cell. The authors' analysis ran thus. Because only junctional sequences without quality scores were contained in the immunoSEQ output, filtering matching that applied to full-length reads could not be performed. To assign V/J genes and CDR3, sequences were annotated against IMGT germline references using PyIR, a Python wrapper for IgBLAST v1.9. Any read was removed if the V/J assignment was weak (E-value above 1e-6), the CDR3 was missing, or the read contained stop codons, out-of-frame junctions, or ambiguous translated residues. V3J clonotypes were defined by identical inferred V gene, J gene, and CDR3 amino acid sequence. Percentage overlap between repertoires was calculated by dividing the number of shared unique clonotypes by the size of the smaller repertoire. Repertoire richness was assessed with RTK rarefaction, the Chao1 estimator, and Recon v2.1 estimates of unobserved clonotypes. Generation probabilities were computed with OLGA for all TCRbeta clonotypes obtained by the gDNA method from four donors. Drawn from immuneACCESS, this table holds only the in-frame rearrangements with V and J called that TCRdb kept. Clones are partly lost; checked studies trace under half to an unresolved V gene and leave the rest unexplained. The V and J calls and clone size come from that table; D and trimming were worked out from the DNA. This sample holds under 550,000 clones; almost 97% were observed only once. Approximately 0.062% of the sample lies in the top ten.

Healthy HIV-negative adults with no recently reported acute infections or vaccinations were included as donors. All donors were Caucasian adults living in Nashville, Tennessee, USA. CD4+ T cells were enriched through magnetic negative selection, after which naive cells were positively selected on CD45RA and the remaining negative fraction served as the memory subset. Blood was collected by leukapheresis, and PBMCs were isolated by Ficoll-Histopaque density gradient centrifugation and then cryopreserved in liquid nitrogen vapor phase. Analytical flow cytometry was used to check the purity and quantity of every magnetically sorted T cell population. From each sorted fraction, genomic DNA was isolated and quantified by UV absorbance on a Nanodrop 2000c.

The sample was naive CD4+ T cells sorted from blood. According to the study, the label for this sample's cell subset or site signals: CD45RA+ positively selected. The rearrangement joined TRBV5-6 to TRBJ2-7; the D gene assignment is ambiguous. The sequence was obtained from a woman aged 25 to 39 in good health. The DNA is as follows: TGTGCCAGCAGCTTGACCGCGTTGAGCTACGAGCAGTACTTC. Its translation reads: CASSLTALSYEQYF.